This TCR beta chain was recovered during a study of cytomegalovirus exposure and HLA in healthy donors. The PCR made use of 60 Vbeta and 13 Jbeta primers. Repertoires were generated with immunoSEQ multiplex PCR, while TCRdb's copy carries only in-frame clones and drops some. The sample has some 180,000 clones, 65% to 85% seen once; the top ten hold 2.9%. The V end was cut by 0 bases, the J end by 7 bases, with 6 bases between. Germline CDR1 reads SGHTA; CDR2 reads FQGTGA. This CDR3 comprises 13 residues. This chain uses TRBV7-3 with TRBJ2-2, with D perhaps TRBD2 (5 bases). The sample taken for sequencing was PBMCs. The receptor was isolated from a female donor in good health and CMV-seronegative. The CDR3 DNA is TGTGCCAGCAGCTTAACAGAGGGCGGGGAGCTGTTTTTT. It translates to CASSLTEGGELFF.